These T cell receptor beta chains were read from a single sample in a study of blood T cell repertoires in COVID-19. Assay used: immunoSEQ multiplex PCR; TCRdb lists only in-frame clones, some missing. The sample holds about 400,000 clones, around 87% seen once. The sample comprised peripheral blood. These receptor sequences come from a human donor in a cohort sampled during active COVID-19. Each CDR3 is given with its conserved first and last residue. The D gene is left open where the match is weak. Only part of the rows carry a size: once, few, many, or a class if the clone is expanded.

j_call v_call clone_size d_call cdr3_nt cdr3_aa
TRBJ2-7 TRBV6-6 . TRBD2 TGTGCCAGCAGGAATTTAGCGGGAGGGCGGGACGAGCAGTACTTC CASRNLAGGRDEQYF
TRBJ1-1 TRBV3-1/TRBV3-2 few TRBD1 TGTGCCAGCAGCCAACCCGGGACAGGGGGCTACACTGAAGCTTTCTTT CASSQPGTGGYTEAFF
TRBJ2-3 TRBV28 . TRBD1 TGTGCCAGCAGCCCATCCGGGACAGGGCCCGCAGATACGCAGTATTTT CASSPSGTGPADTQYF
TRBJ2-7 TRBV7-2 once . TGTGCCAGCAGTTCACAGGTTAACTCCTACGAGCAGTACTTC CASSSQVNSYEQYF
TRBJ1-5 TRBV27 . . TGTGCCAGCAGTTTGGGGCCAGAGAATCAGCCCCAGCATTTT CASSLGPENQPQHF
TRBJ2-1 TRBV14 . . TGTGCCAGCAGCCAAGATATCCAGCGAAAGCAGTTCTTC CASSQDIQRKQFF
TRBJ2-3 TRBV9 . TRBD2 TGTGCCAGCAGCACTGCCGGGACTAGAGCAGATACGCAGTATTTT CASSTAGTRADTQYF
TRBJ1-1 TRBV2 . . TGTGCCAGAGGGAGGGGGGGACAGAACACTGAAGCTTTCTTT CARGRGGQNTEAFF
TRBJ2-7 TRBV11-2 . TRBD1 TGTGCCAGCAGCCGAGGGACAGGAGGCTCCTACGAGCAGTACTTC CASSRGTGGSYEQYF
TRBJ2-7 TRBV12-3/TRBV12-4 . . TGTGCCAGCAGTTCGGGACTTAACTACGAGCAGTACTTC CASSSGLNYEQYF
TRBJ1-2 TRBV29-1 . TRBD1 TGCAGCATCCCCGGGACAGAGCCCTTC CSIPGTEPF
TRBJ2-5 TRBV5-4 . . TGTGCCAGCAGCTTGGACAGGGAAGAGACCCAGTACTTC CASSLDREETQYF
TRBJ2-3 TRBV12-3/TRBV12-4 once TRBD2 TGTGCCAGCAGTATTAGCGGGGCAGATACGCAGTATTTT CASSISGADTQYF
TRBJ2-7 TRBV3-1/TRBV3-2 . TRBD2 TGTGCCAGCAGCCAAAGACTAGCGGGGTCATACGAGCAGTACTTC CASSQRLAGSYEQYF
TRBJ2-6 TRBV5-5 . TRBD1 TGTGCCAGCAGCAGTTGGGACAGGGCCTCCTCTGGGGCCAACGTCCTGACTTTC CASSSWDRASSGANVLTF
TRBJ2-5 TRBV9 . TRBD2 TGTGCCAGCAGCGCGATCAGCGGGAGCGGGAGGGAGACCCAGTACTTC CASSAISGSGRETQYF
TRBJ1-4 TRBV5-1 . . TGCGCCAGCAGCTTGCAGGGGAGTGAAAAACTGTTTTTT CASSLQGSEKLFF
TRBJ1-2 TRBV30 . . TGTGCCTGGAGTGTCGTGACAGCCTATGGCTACACCTTC CAWSVVTAYGYTF
TRBJ1-2 TRBV10-3 . TRBD1 TGTGCCATCAGTGATGGTTCAGGGGGATCAGGCTACACCTTC CAISDGSGGSGYTF
TRBJ2-7 TRBV14 . . TGTGCCAGCAGCGAAAGGGGAATGGACGAGCAGTACTTC CASSERGMDEQYF
TRBJ2-7 TRBV7-6 . TRBD2 TGTGCCAGCAGCTTAAGAGCGGGAGGGCCGCAGGGGATCTACGAGCAGTACTTC CASSLRAGGPQGIYEQYF
TRBJ1-2 TRBV29-1 once TRBD1 TGCAGCGTTCGGACAGGGGTATATGGCTACACCTTC CSVRTGVYGYTF
TRBJ2-7 TRBV9 . TRBD2 TGTGCCAGCAGCCCCCGTGCTAGCGGGAGGGACGAGCAGTACTTC CASSPRASGRDEQYF
TRBJ2-1 TRBV18 . TRBD2 TGTGCCAGCTCACCAACCCTAGCGGGGGGCGAAGGGAATGAGCAGTTCTTC CASSPTLAGGEGNEQFF
TRBJ2-5 TRBV6-1 . TRBD2 TGTGCCAGCAGTGAAGAGCGGGGACAGACCCAGTACTTC CASSEERGQTQYF
TRBJ2-2 TRBV7-2 . TRBD2 TGTGCCAGCAGCCCTAGCGGGGGGGACACCGGGGAGCTGTTTTTT CASSPSGGDTGELFF
TRBJ2-1 TRBV6-5 . TRBD2 TGTGCCAGCCGGACTAGCGGGAGGGTCAATGAGCAGTTCTTC CASRTSGRVNEQFF
TRBJ2-1 TRBV25-1 . TRBD2 TGTGCCAGCAGTGAATCCCCCGCGGCTAGCGGATCCTACAATGAGCAGTTCTTC CASSESPAASGSYNEQFF
TRBJ1-1 TRBV3-1/TRBV3-2 . TRBD1 TGTGCCAGCAGCCAAGAGGGACAGGGAGAGTACACTGAAGCTTTCTTT CASSQEGQGEYTEAFF
TRBJ2-1 TRBV6-1 . TRBD1 TGTGCCAGCAGTGAACAGGGGGAGTGGAATGAGCAGTTCTTC CASSEQGEWNEQFF
TRBJ2-2 TRBV30 . . TGTGCCTGGTGGGGGGACACCGGGGAGCTGTTTTTT CAWWGDTGELFF
TRBJ1-6 TRBV6-5 . TRBD1 TGTGCCAGCAGTTACTCGAGTCCAGGGGGATATTCACCCCTCCACTTT CASSYSSPGGYSPLHF
TRBJ2-7 TRBV6-5 . TRBD1 TGTGCCAGCGAGAGAGGAAACAGGGGATACTACGAGCAGTACTTC CASERGNRGYYEQYF
TRBJ1-1 TRBV30 . TRBD1 TGTGCCTGGAGTTCAGGGGGTAGGATGATGAACACTGAAGCTTTCTTT CAWSSGGRMMNTEAFF
TRBJ2-3 TRBV11-2 . . TGTGCCAGCAGCTTAGTCTCGGGCGGGGATACGCAGTATTTT CASSLVSGGDTQYF
TRBJ1-2 TRBV30 . TRBD1 TGTGCCTGGAGCCCCGGGACAGGACCGTTCTATGGCTACACCTTC CAWSPGTGPFYGYTF
TRBJ1-1 TRBV29-1 . . TGCAGCGTTGAAGATGCCGGGGGCACTGAAGCTTTCTTT CSVEDAGGTEAFF
TRBJ2-3 TRBV4-2 few TRBD2 TGTGCCAGCAGCCAAGCCGCCCTAGCGGGGTTTAGCACAGATACGCAGTATTTT CASSQAALAGFSTDTQYF